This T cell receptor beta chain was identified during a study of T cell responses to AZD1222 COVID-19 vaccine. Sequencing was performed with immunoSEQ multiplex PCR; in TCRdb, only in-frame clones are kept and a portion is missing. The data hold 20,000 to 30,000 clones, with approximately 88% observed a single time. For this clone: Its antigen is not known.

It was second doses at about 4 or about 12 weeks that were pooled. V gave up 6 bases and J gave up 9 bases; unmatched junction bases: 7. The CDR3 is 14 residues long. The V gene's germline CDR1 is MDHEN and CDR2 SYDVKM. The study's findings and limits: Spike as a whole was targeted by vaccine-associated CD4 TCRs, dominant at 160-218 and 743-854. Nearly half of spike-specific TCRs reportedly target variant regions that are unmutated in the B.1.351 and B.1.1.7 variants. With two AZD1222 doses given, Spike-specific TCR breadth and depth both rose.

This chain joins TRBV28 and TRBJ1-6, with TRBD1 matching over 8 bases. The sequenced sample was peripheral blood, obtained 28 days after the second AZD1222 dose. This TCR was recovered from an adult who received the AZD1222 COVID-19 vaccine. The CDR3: CASRQDRGSSPLHF. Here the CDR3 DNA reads TGTGCCAGCAGACAAGACAGGGGAAGTTCACCCCTCCACTTT. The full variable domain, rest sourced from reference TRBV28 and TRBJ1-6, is DVKVTQSSRYLVKRTGEKVFLECVQDMDHENMFWYRQDPGLGLRLIYFSYDVKMKEKGDIPEGYSVSREKKERFSLILESASTNQTSMYLCASRQDRGSSPLHFGNGTRLTVT.